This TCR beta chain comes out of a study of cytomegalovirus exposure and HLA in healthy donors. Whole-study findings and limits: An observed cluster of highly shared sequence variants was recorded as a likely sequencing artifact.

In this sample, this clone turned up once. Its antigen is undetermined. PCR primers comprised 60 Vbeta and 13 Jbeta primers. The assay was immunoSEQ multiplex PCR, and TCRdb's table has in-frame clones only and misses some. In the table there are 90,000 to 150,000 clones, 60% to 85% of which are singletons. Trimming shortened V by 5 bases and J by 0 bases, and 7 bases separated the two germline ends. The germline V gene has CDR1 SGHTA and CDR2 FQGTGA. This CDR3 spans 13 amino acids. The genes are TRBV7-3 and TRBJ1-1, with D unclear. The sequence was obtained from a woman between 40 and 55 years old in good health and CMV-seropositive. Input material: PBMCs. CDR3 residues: CASSPQMNTEAFF. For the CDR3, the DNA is TGTGCCAGCAGCCCACAAATGAACACTGAAGCTTTCTTT.